These 27 T cell receptor beta chains share one sample of origin, sequenced in a study of metastatic and nonmetastatic thyroid tumors. Prior to thyroid surgery, none of the patients had received any treatment. Via MiXCR, TCRdb re-called the PCR reads. The sample lists about 8,400 clones, 31% seen once, with 15% to 20% in the top ten. Sequenced: tumor tissue. These receptors came from a female donor with papillary thyroid cancer or a benign thyroid nodule (not recorded which). Some clones in this sample may be carry-over from other donors' samples.

The chain is built from TRBV28 and TRBJ2-1; no firm D call. Germline V gene sequence: CDR1 MDHEN, CDR2 SYDVKM. The CDR3 contains 12 residues. V was clipped by 3 bases and J by 8 bases, with 8 bases between them. This chain's CDR3 is CASSFGSYEQFF. CDR3 DNA sequence: TGTGCCAGCAGTTTCGGTAGCTATGAGCAGTTCTTC.

This clone has more than one count but fewer than ten. The chain couples TRBV5-5 to TRBJ2-7, with D unresolved. CDR3 size: 15 residues. Per germline, CDR1 SGHKS and CDR2 YYEKEE (reference sequence). Deletions cut 4 bases from V and 5 bases from J, with 19 bases between. CDR3 region: CASSPAPSLGDEQYF. Here the CDR3 DNA reads TGTGCCAGCAGCCCTGCGCCCAGTTTAGGCGACGAGCAGTACTTC.

This clone was picked up a small number of times. The V gene is TRBV6-6, the J gene TRBJ1-1; D is unresolved. The V gene lost 2 bases and the J gene lost 0 bases, with 10 bases spanning the gap. The CDR3 contains 15 residues. CDR1 and CDR2 (germline): MNHNY, SVGAGI (reference sequence). DNA for the CDR3: TGTGCCAGCAGTTACGACCCAGGAGTGAACACTGAAGCTTTCTTT. Protein: CASSYDPGVNTEAFF.

The CDR3 sequence: CASRRSSGGAAVFF. Here the CDR3 DNA reads TGTGCCAGCAGGAGGTCGAGCGGGGGGGCTGCTGTGTTCTTC. The chain links TRBV11-2 to TRBJ2-1; TRBD2 aligns across 10 bases. V lost 6 bases and J lost 15; bases outside the gene matches: 14. The CDR3 has 14 amino acids. Germline CDR1 is SGHAT and CDR2 is FQNNGV. Based on the CDR3 plus reference TRBV11-2 and TRBJ2-1, the full variable domain is EAGVAQSPRYKIIEKRQSVAFWCNPISGHATLYWYQQILGQGPKLLIQFQNNGVVDDSQLPKDRFSAERLKGVDSTLKIQPAKLEDSAVYLCASRRSSGGAAVFFGPGTRLTVL.

The genes are TRBV20-1 and TRBJ1-2; no clear D gene. V lost 3 bases and J 6 bases, leaving 5 bases between the germline ends. CDR3 length equals 10 residues. Germline V gene sequence: CDR1 DFQATT, CDR2 SNEGSKA (reference sequence). CDR3 coding DNA: TGCAGTGCTAGTACAGATGGCTACACCTTC. This gives the protein CSASTDGYTF.

In this sample, this clone turned up once. DNA of the CDR3: TGTGCCAGCAGCGTGGGGCCCAACTCGAACACTGAAGCTTTCTTT. Translation gives CASSVGPNSNTEAFF. The V call is TRBV9, the J call TRBJ1-1, with D possibly being TRBD1 (5 bases). The CDR3 is 15 residues long. Germline CDR1 is SGDLS and CDR2 is YYNGEE. V dropped 2 bases and J dropped 1 base, with 12 bases sitting between them.

This chain links TRBV19 with TRBJ2-1; D not resolved. This CDR3 comprises 13 residues. V shed 1 base and J shed 6 bases, with 7 bases lying between them. In germline, CDR1 is LNHDA, CDR2 SQIVND (reference sequence). The CDR3 coding sequence is TGTGCCAGTAGTATAGCGCTCAGCAATGAGCAGTTCTTC. This encodes CASSIALSNEQFF.

Here the CDR3 DNA reads TGTGCCAGCAGCTTAAATCAAGGTTCCTACGAGCAGTACTTC. It encodes CASSLNQGSYEQYF. The J gene is TRBJ2-7, the V gene TRBV7-3; no definite D call. CDR1 SGHTA and CDR2 FQGTGA come from the germline V gene. The CDR3 consists of 14 residues. V lost 1 base and J lost 1, with 8 bases in between.

The chain combines TRBV28 with TRBJ2-3; 13 bases are shared with TRBD2. V trimming: 3 bases; J trimming: 2 bases; junction bases outside the gene matches: 5. The CDR3 sequence is 17 residues long. The germline gives CDR1 MDHEN, CDR2 SYDVKM. This chain's CDR3 is CASSFGLAGAYTDTQYF. The CDR3, as DNA: TGTGCCAGCAGTTTTGGACTAGCGGGGGCCTACACAGATACGCAGTATTTT.

This clone was detected only a few times. The J gene is TRBJ2-1, the V gene TRBV7-2; 8 bases are a match to TRBD2. The CDR3 runs to 15 residues. The V and J ends lost 2 bases and 9 bases, in that order; junction bases with no gene match: 9. CDR1 is SGHTA and CDR2 is FQGNSA in the germline V gene. CDR3 coding DNA: TGTGCCAGCAGCTTATTCACGGGACTAGGGGGTGAGCAGTTCTTC. This sequence encodes CASSLFTGLGGEQFF.

Regarding this clone: A read error may produce the germline difference seen at one junction end. The chain is built from TRBV7-7 and TRBJ1-2; TRBD1 agrees at 9 bases. Germline assignment: CDR1 SSHAT and CDR2 FNYEAQ (reference sequence). The CDR3 spans 13 residues. The CDR3 region is CASSPGQGGGYTF. The CDR3 bases are TGTGCTAGCAGCCCGGGACAGGGAGGCGGCTACACCTTC.

The chain joins TRBV5-1 to TRBJ2-1, with 10 bases identical to TRBD2. This CDR3 comprises 16 residues. Trimming cost V 4 bases and J 3 bases; bases outside gene matches: 7. CDR1 and CDR2 from the germline V gene are SGHRS and YFSETQ. CDR3 amino acids: CASSLIAGGGYNEQFF. The CDR3 DNA sequence: TGCGCCAGCAGCCTTATAGCGGGGGGCGGCTACAATGAGCAGTTCTTC.

For this clone: Just one base apart from a much larger clone, this may be a read error. The missing conserved phenylalanine or tryptophan at the end of this CDR3 makes a read error likely. This sequence joins TRBV14 and TRBJ2-5, with a possible D match to TRBD2 (6 bases). Per the germline V gene, CDR1 is SGHDN and CDR2 is FVKESK. V lost 4 bases, J lost 3 bases, and 9 bases lay in between. The CDR3 extends over 13 amino acids. The DNA for the CDR3 is TGTGCCAGCAGCCGTAGCGGAAAAGAGACCCAGTACTCC. Its protein is CASSRSGKETQYS.

The chain is built from TRBV6-1 and TRBJ1-5; tentatively, D is TRBD1 (5 bases). V was clipped by 4 bases and J by 9 bases, with 13 bases between them. The germline CDR1 and CDR2 sequences are MNHNS and SASEGT. The CDR3 runs to 13 residues. CDR3 DNA sequence: TGTGCCAGCAGTGTGGGGGACGCCGGGCCCCAGCATTTT. It encodes CASSVGDAGPQHF.

The chain links TRBV15 to TRBJ2-7; D remains unclear. This CDR3 region has 13 residues. Germline loops: CDR1 LNHNV, CDR2 YYDKDF (reference sequence). Between the trimmed V and J ends, which lost 5 bases and 2 bases, there was a span of 10 bases. CDR3 in amino acids: CATSGTVTYEQYF. The CDR3 DNA sequence: TGTGCCACCAGCGGAACAGTAACCTACGAGCAGTACTTC.

This clone was counted at least ten times. This chain uses TRBV20-1 with TRBJ2-4; no firm D call. The CDR3 runs 14 residues. Germline V CDR1 and CDR2: DFQATT, SNEGSKA (reference sequence). Deletions cut 3 bases from V and 5 bases from J, with 14 bases between. Here the CDR3 reads CSARGMQDENIQYF. Written as DNA, the CDR3 is TGCAGTGCTAGGGGAATGCAGGACGAAAACATTCAGTACTTC.

This chain uses TRBV7-3 with TRBJ1-1, with TRBD1 as a possible D gene (5 bases). The germline V and J ends were trimmed by 0 bases and 5 bases, with 10 bases remaining between them. CDR1 and CDR2 from the germline V gene are SGHTA and FQGTGA. This CDR3 is 14 amino acids long. The CDR3 DNA sequence: TGTGCCAGCAGCTTAACGGGCAGGGATACTGAAGCTTTCTTT. Translating gives CASSLTGRDTEAFF.

The chain has TRBV4-1 and TRBJ2-5; 16 bases are a match to TRBD2. The tail of the sequence fits TRBJ2-1 better, so the J call may be wrong. CDR1 and CDR2 (germline): MGHRA, YSYEKL. The CDR3 has 17 amino acids. The CDR3 nucleotides read TGCGCCAGCAGCCGCTTGGGACTAGCGGGGGGGTACAATGAGCAGTTCTTC. Translation gives CASSRLGLAGGYNEQFF.

The gene calls are TRBV5-5 and TRBJ2-1; D not certain. The CDR3 contains 14 residues. Trimming stripped 3 bases from V and 6 bases from J, with 13 bases between. Germline assignment: CDR1 SGHKS and CDR2 YYEKEE (reference sequence). The CDR3 DNA follows: TGTGCCAGCAGCTCGACCAAGCCGGGCAATGAGCAGTTCTTC. Encoded protein: CASSSTKPGNEQFF.

This chain uses TRBV28 with TRBJ2-7; 8 nucleotides agree with TRBD1. J lost 9 bases, V lost 4 bases, and 8 bases had no gene match. CDR3 length: 13 amino acids. CDR1 is MDHEN, CDR2 SYDVKM, per germline. The CDR3 loop is CASSYPGQDMQYF. The CDR3 nucleotides read TGTGCCAGCAGTTACCCGGGACAGGACATGCAGTACTTC. Looking up the rest from reference TRBV28 and TRBJ2-7 gives the full variable domain: DVKVTQSSRYLVKRTGEKVFLECVQDMDHENMFWYRQDPGLGLRLIYFSYDVKMKEKGDIPEGYSVSREKKERFSLILESASTNQTSMYLCASSYPGQDMQYFGPGTRLTVT.

The chain employs TRBV19 and TRBJ2-5; the D gene is possibly TRBD1 (6 bases). The CDR3 is 16 amino acids. Germline V lookup: CDR1 LNHDA, CDR2 SQIVND (reference sequence). Deletions cut 3 bases from V and 4 bases from J, with 18 bases between. CDR3 sequence: CASSIVLGHSRETQYF. The DNA for the CDR3 is TGTGCCAGTAGTATCGTGCTGGGACACTCTAGAGAGACCCAGTACTTC.

This chain uses TRBV7-9 with TRBJ2-7; tentative D call: TRBD1 (6 bases). Germline CDR1 is SEHNR and CDR2 is FQNEAQ (reference sequence). The CDR3 contains 15 residues. V was pared by 2 bases and J by 2 bases, with 13 bases between. CDR3 in amino acids: CASSLTGTQTYEQYF. The DNA for the CDR3 is TGTGCCAGCAGCTTAACAGGGACACAAACCTACGAGCAGTACTTC.

This clone was seen more than once but under ten times. The chain uses TRBV11-2 and TRBJ2-1, with D perhaps TRBD1 or TRBD2 (5 bases each). V lost 0 bases, J lost 0 bases, and 6 bases lay in between. Germline CDR1 SGHAT, CDR2 FQNNGV. This CDR3 is 15 amino acids long. CDR3 residues: CASSLEGDSYNEQFF. The CDR3 DNA is TGTGCCAGCAGCTTAGAGGGGGACTCCTACAATGAGCAGTTCTTC.

This clone was recorded a few times. J is TRBJ2-2 and V is TRBV2, with D maybe TRBD2 (5 bases). This CDR3 spans 13 amino acids. Germline CDR1 is SNHLY and CDR2 is FYNNEI. With 6 bases removed from V and 4 bases from J, the gap between germline ends came to 9 bases. CDR3 residues: CASRQTTTGELFF. CDR3 DNA sequence: TGTGCCAGCAGACAGACTACCACCGGGGAGCTGTTTTTT.

This chain connects TRBV6-1 to TRBJ2-1; the D gene is possibly TRBD2 (6 bases). Trimming cost V 4 bases and J 7 bases, with 11 bases left between them. The V gene's germline CDR1 is MNHNS and CDR2 SASEGT. The CDR3 is 13 amino acids. CDR3 protein: CASSGRLENEQFF. The CDR3 coding sequence is TGTGCCAGCAGTGGAAGACTAGAGAATGAGCAGTTCTTC.

The rearrangement uses TRBV20-1 and TRBJ1-6; 8 nucleotides line up with TRBD1. This CDR3 is built from 16 residues. V lost 0 bases and J lost 7; bases outside the gene matches: 8. Germline CDR1 is DFQATT and CDR2 is SNEGSKA (reference sequence). The CDR3 DNA is TGCAGTGCTAGAGATCCGACAGGGGTCGAGAATTCACCCCTCCACTTT. This codes for CSARDPTGVENSPLHF.

The chain employs TRBV3-1 and TRBJ1-2, with D tentatively TRBD1 (6 bases). The CDR3 sequence is 12 residues long. Germline V gene sequence: CDR1 LGHDT, CDR2 YNNKEL (reference sequence). The V gene lost 3 bases and the J gene lost 7 bases, with 9 bases spanning the gap. CDR3: CASSQGAPGYTF. CDR3 nucleotide sequence: TGTGCCAGCAGCCAGGGGGCCCCTGGCTACACCTTC.